A selection of T cell receptor beta chains follows, all from one sample in a study of T cells in Graves' hyperthyroidism and ophthalmopathy. TCRdb passed the multiplex PCR reads through MiXCR, listing each CDR3 protein once. The profile covers 600,000 to 700,000 distinct CDR3 sequences, with just under 45% appearing a single time and under 8.5% taken by the ten largest. The sequenced material came from peripheral blood or thyroid tissue (not recorded which). These receptors were taken from an adult man with Graves' disease, either hyperthyroidism or ophthalmopathy (not recorded which). Each CDR3 is given with its conserved first and last residue. The D gene is left open where the match is weak.

d_call v_call cdr3_aa
TRBD1 TRBV15 CATSREGQGQREKLFF
TRBD1 TRBV2 CASRRDRGGNQPQHF
. TRBV12-3/TRBV12-4 CASRPDRTSNQPQHF
TRBD1 TRBV10-3 CAIRDRDYGYTF
TRBD2 TRBV20-1 CSASPGGGLEQYF
. TRBV7-2 CASSLVAGSGANVLTF
. TRBV14 CASTLLIMNTGASF
TRBD1 TRBV29-1 CSVGGQGSEKLFF
TRBD1 TRBV7-7 CASSFGAGGSYEQYF
. TRBV28 CASSLQVSNQPQHF
. TRBV2 CASLYRVNTEAFF
. TRBV7-9 CASSSGQTLLYEQYF
. TRBV11-1 CASSGTGNYYEQYF
. TRBV7-3 CASSLRVGQQETQYF
. TRBV5-1 CASGPGTPSYEQYF
. TRBV7-2 CASSTDRSTDTQYF
. TRBV29-1 CSVGPATGRVTGELFF
. TRBV7-9 CASSLGTSTEAFF
. TRBV20-1 CSASPGPYGYTF
TRBD1 TRBV7-2 CASSLPLGGDEQYF
. TRBV7-2 CASRSTGAEAFF
. TRBV10-3 CAISESSRYGYTF
. TRBV10-3 CAIRDTGGENTGELFF
TRBD1 TRBV5-5 CASETGALNYGYTF
. TRBV29-1 CSPTTSGEAFF
TRBD1 TRBV10-3 CAISDLTGGLDYGYTF
TRBD1 TRBV2 CASSADRARNPLHF